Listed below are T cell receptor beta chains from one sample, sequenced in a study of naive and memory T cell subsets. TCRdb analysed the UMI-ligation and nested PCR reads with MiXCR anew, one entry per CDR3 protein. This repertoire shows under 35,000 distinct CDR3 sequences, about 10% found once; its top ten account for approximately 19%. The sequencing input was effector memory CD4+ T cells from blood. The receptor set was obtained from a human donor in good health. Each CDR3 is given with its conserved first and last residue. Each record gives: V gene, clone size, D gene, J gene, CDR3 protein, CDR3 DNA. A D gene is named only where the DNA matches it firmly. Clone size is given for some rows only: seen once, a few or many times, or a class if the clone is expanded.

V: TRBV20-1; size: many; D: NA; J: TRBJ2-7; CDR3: CSARQSYEQYF; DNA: TGCAGTGCTAGACAGAGCTACGAGCAGTACTTC
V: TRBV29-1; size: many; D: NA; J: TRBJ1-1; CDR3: CSVEVWVMWGNTEAFF; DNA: TGCAGCGTTGAAGTTTGGGTGATGTGGGGGAACACTGAAGCTTTCTTT
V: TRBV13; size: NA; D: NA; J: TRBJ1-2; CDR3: CASSSLRQLGGYGYTF; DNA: TGTGCCAGCAGCTCATTACGACAGTTGGGTGGCTATGGCTACACCTTC
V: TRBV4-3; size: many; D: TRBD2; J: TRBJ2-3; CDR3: CASSRSGIESDTQYF; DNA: TGCGCCAGCAGCCGTAGCGGGATCGAATCAGATACGCAGTATTTT
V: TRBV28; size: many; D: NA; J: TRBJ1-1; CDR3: CASSLRTDEAFF; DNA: TGTGCCAGCAGTTTGAGGACGGATGAAGCTTTCTTT
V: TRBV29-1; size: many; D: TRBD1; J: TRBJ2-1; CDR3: CSVRLQGVPYNEQFF; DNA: TGCAGCGTACGATTACAGGGGGTGCCTTACAATGAGCAGTTCTTC
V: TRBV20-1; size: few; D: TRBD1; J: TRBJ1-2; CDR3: CSARARGFVGYTF; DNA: TGCAGTGCTAGAGCCAGGGGGTTCGTTGGCTACACCTTC
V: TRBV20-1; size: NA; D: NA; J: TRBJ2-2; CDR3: CSARDGTKNTGELFF; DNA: TGCAGTGCTAGAGACGGGACCAAAAACACCGGGGAGCTGTTTTTT
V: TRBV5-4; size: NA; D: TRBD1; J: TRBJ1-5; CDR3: CASSRDPGQGMNQPQHF; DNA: TGTGCCAGCAGCCGTGATCCGGGACAGGGGATGAATCAGCCCCAGCATTTT
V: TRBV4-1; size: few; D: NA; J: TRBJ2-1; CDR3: CASSQVQLYNEQFF; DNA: TGCGCCAGCAGCCAAGTGCAGCTTTACAATGAGCAGTTCTTC
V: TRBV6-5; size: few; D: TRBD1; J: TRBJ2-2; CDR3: CASTGGPNTGELFF; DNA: TGTGCCAGCACAGGGGGACCGAACACCGGGGAGCTGTTTTTT
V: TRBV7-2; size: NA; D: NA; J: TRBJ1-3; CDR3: CASSLRGSDSGNTIYF; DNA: TGTGCCAGCAGCTTAAGGGGATCAGACTCTGGAAACACCATATATTTT
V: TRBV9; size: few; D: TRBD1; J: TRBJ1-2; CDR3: CASSSRTGANYGYTF; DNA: TGTGCCAGCAGCTCACGGACAGGAGCTAACTATGGCTACACCTTC
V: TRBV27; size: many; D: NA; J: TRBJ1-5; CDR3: CASGSYGGEGAQHF; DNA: TGTGCCAGCGGTAGTTATGGGGGAGAGGGGGCCCAGCATTTT
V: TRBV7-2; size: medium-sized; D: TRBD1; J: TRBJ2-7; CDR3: CASSAVRGYEQYF; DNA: TGTGCCAGCAGCGCAGTCAGGGGGTACGAGCAGTACTTC
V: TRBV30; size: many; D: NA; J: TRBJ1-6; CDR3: CAWSRGGSSYNSPLHF; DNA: TGTGCCTGGAGCCGGGGAGGAAGCTCCTATAATTCACCCCTCCACTTT
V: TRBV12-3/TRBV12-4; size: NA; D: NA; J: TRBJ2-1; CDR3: CASSLGQSNEQFF; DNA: TGTGCCAGCAGTTTAGGACAGTCCAATGAGCAGTTCTTC
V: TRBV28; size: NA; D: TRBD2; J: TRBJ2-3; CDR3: CASAGGTDTQYF; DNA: TGTGCCAGCGCGGGGGGGACAGATACGCAGTATTTT
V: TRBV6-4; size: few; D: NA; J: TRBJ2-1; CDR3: CASASRGGENEQFF; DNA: TGTGCCAGCGCATCTAGAGGGGGAGAGAATGAGCAGTTCTTC
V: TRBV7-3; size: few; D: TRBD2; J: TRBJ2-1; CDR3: CASSSRLAGGPGNEQFF; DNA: TGTGCCAGCAGCTCTAGACTAGCGGGAGGGCCTGGGAATGAGCAGTTCTTC
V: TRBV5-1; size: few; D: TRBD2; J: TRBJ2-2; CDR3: CASSLIVAGAGELFF; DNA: TGCGCCAGCAGCTTGATTGTAGCGGGGGCCGGGGAGCTGTTTTTT
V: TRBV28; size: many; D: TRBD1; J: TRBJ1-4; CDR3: CASSVRGLGQNNEKLFF; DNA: TGTGCCAGCAGTGTGAGGGGGCTTGGTCAAAATAATGAAAAACTGTTTTTT
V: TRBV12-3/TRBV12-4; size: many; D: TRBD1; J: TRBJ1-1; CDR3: CASRSRDRGPNTEAFF; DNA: TGTGCCAGCAGATCCCGGGACAGGGGCCCGAACACTGAAGCTTTCTTT